The rows below give T cell receptor beta chains drawn from one sample of a study of regulatory T cells in long-lasting Graves disease. From the multiplex PCR reads, TCRdb called clonotypes with MiXCR, one entry per CDR3 protein. The sample consists of 310,000 or so distinct CDR3 sequences, 22% of them appearing once. This material consisted of peripheral blood mononuclear cells (PBMCs), taken when the disease was refractory, from a patient treated with antithyroid drugs. The receptors come from a female donor with Graves disease. CDR3s include the opening cysteine and the closing phenylalanine or tryptophan. A D gene is named only where the DNA matches it firmly. Some rows have no size entry. The others give once, few or many, or a class for an expanded clone.

j_call,v_call,clone_size,d_call,cdr3_aa,cdr3_nt
TRBJ1-5,TRBV28,many,NA,CASSLGGLQPQHF,TGTGCCAGCAGCTTGGGGGGACTTCAGCCCCAGCATTTT
TRBJ2-4,TRBV2,many,NA,CASWALGHDIQYF,TGTGCCAGCTGGGCGCTTGGGCATGACATTCAGTACTTC
TRBJ2-7,TRBV20-1,NA,NA,CSALRQTYEQYF,TGCAGTGCCCTCCGGCAGACCTACGAGCAGTACTTC
TRBJ2-7,TRBV7-9,few,NA,CASSLAGRLYEQYF,TGTGCCAGCAGCTTAGCGGGACGGCTCTACGAGCAGTACTTC
TRBJ1-5,TRBV6-1,few,NA,CASSPRGYSNQPQHF,TGTGCCAGCAGCCCCCGCGGGTATAGCAATCAGCCCCAGCATTTT
TRBJ2-5,TRBV4-3,NA,NA,CASSQDWGEETQYF,TGCGCCAGCAGCCAAGATTGGGGGGAAGAGACCCAGTACTTC
TRBJ2-7,TRBV6-1,few,NA,CASSELGRATYEQYF,TGTGCCAGCAGTGAACTCGGGCGAGCCACCTACGAGCAGTACTTC
TRBJ2-1,TRBV27,few,NA,CASSFGRDEQFF,TGTGCCAGCAGTTTCGGACGGGATGAGCAGTTCTTC
TRBJ1-1,TRBV29-1,few,NA,CSVEKVTWGPNTEAFF,TGCAGCGTTGAAAAGGTAACTTGGGGGCCCAACACTGAAGCTTTCTTT
TRBJ2-3,TRBV7-2,few,NA,CASSLPTKYAIMYTQYF,TGTGCCAGCAGCTTACCAACTAAGTACGCCATTATGTATACGCAGTATTTT
TRBJ2-5,TRBV11-2,few,NA,CASSLESVVPGTQYF,TGTGCCAGCAGCTTAGAATCGGTCGTACCAGGGACCCAGTACTTC
TRBJ1-1,TRBV18,few,NA,CASSNRGVNTEAFF,TGTGCCAGCTCGAACCGCGGGGTGAACACTGAAGCTTTCTTT
TRBJ2-5,TRBV29-1,NA,NA,CSVEAEAQYF,TGCAGCGTTGAAGCAGAGGCCCAGTACTTC
TRBJ2-7,TRBV4-2,few,TRBD2,CASSQIGTRKYF,TGTGCCAGCAGCCAAATAGGGACTAGGAAGTACTTC
TRBJ2-7,TRBV7-2,many,NA,CASSLSADSYEQYF,TGTGCCAGCAGCTTATCGGCGGATTCCTACGAGCAGTACTTC
TRBJ2-7,TRBV6-1,many,TRBD2,CASSPRLATALYEQYF,TGTGCCAGCAGTCCGCGACTAGCAACAGCCCTCTACGAGCAGTACTTC
TRBJ1-2,TRBV5-1,few,NA,CASSLSENYGYTF,TGCGCCAGCAGCTTGTCAGAGAACTATGGCTACACCTTC
TRBJ2-5,TRBV7-2,many,TRBD1,CASSPTGAGETQYF,TGTGCCAGCAGTCCCACAGGGGCCGGCGAGACCCAGTACTTC
TRBJ2-2,TRBV29-1,few,NA,CSAREAGTGELFF,TGTAGCGCCAGGGAGGCGGGCACCGGGGAGCTGTTTTTT
TRBJ1-1,TRBV6-2/TRBV6-3,many,NA,CASSSHTPNTEAFF,TGTGCCAGCAGTTCCCATACACCGAACACTGAAGCTTTCTTT
TRBJ2-6,TRBV6-1,NA,NA,CASSPGRRSGANVLTF,TGTGCCAGCAGTCCCGGGCGCCGCTCTGGGGCCAACGTCCTGACTTTC
TRBJ1-4,TRBV6-1,few,TRBD1,CASSMDRDNNEKLFF,TGTGCCAGCAGTATGGACAGGGACAATAATGAAAAACTGTTTTTT
TRBJ1-6,TRBV10-3,few,NA,CAISESGNTVSPLHF,TGTGCCATCAGTGAGTCCGGGAATACTGTCTCACCCCTCCACTTT
TRBJ1-6,TRBV28,NA,NA,CASSLGRDSPLHF,TGTGCCAGCAGTTTGGGCAGGGACTCACCCCTCCACTTT
TRBJ2-7,TRBV4-2,NA,TRBD1,CASSKPGTGAAEQYF,TGTGCCAGCAGCAAACCCGGGACAGGCGCTGCCGAGCAGTACTTC
TRBJ2-3,TRBV12-3/TRBV12-4,NA,NA,CASSTGEAKNTQYF,TGTGCCAGCAGCACGGGGGAGGCTAAGAATACGCAGTATTTT
TRBJ1-2,TRBV20-1,many,NA,CSAPNMLNGYTF,TGCAGTGCTCCTAATATGTTGAATGGCTACACCTTC
TRBJ1-1,TRBV6-5,few,NA,CASSSDPEGWNTEAFF,TGTGCCAGCAGTTCCGATCCCGAAGGGTGGAACACTGAAGCTTTCTTT
TRBJ2-2,TRBV12-3/TRBV12-4,many,TRBD2,CASTLWGLAGASHGELFF,TGTGCCAGCACCCTATGGGGGCTAGCGGGAGCTAGTCACGGGGAGCTGTTTTTT
TRBJ2-7,TRBV20-1,few,NA,CSAEEGTYEQYF,TGCAGTGCGGAGGAGGGAACCTACGAGCAGTACTTC
TRBJ1-5,TRBV28,few,NA,CASTRGGLYNQPQHF,TGTGCCAGCACCCGCGGAGGTTTATATAATCAGCCCCAGCATTTT
TRBJ2-2,TRBV6-1,NA,NA,CASSQTPGTGELFF,TGTGCCAGCAGTCAGACCCCCGGTACCGGGGAGCTGTTTTTT
TRBJ1-5,TRBV20-1,NA,NA,CSASRRDINQPQHF,TGCAGTGCTAGTCGCCGAGATATCAATCAGCCCCAGCATTTT
TRBJ2-2,TRBV6-1,NA,NA,CAGGTPNTGELFF,TGTGCCGGCGGGACTCCTAACACCGGGGAGCTGTTTTTT
TRBJ1-4,TRBV6-1,NA,NA,CASQAAGSEKLFF,TGTGCCAGCCAGGCCGCCGGGAGTGAAAAACTGTTTTTT
TRBJ2-2,TRBV5-4,few,NA,CASSPDSLVTGELFF,TGTGCCAGCAGCCCGGACAGCCTGGTCACCGGGGAGCTGTTTTTT
TRBJ2-7,TRBV13,many,TRBD2,CASSWGLAGGNEQYF,TGTGCCAGCAGCTGGGGACTAGCGGGAGGGAACGAGCAGTACTTC
TRBJ2-4,TRBV2,NA,NA,CASRGDRAKNIQYF,TGTGCCAGCAGGGGGGATCGAGCCAAAAACATTCAGTACTTC
TRBJ2-7,TRBV7-2,NA,TRBD2,CASSSDGLAGYYEQYF,TGTGCCAGCAGCTCCGATGGGCTAGCGGGTTACTACGAGCAGTACTTC
TRBJ1-5,TRBV28,few,TRBD1,CASSFSRGMNQPQHF,TGTGCCAGCAGTTTTTCCAGGGGGATGAATCAGCCCCAGCATTTT
TRBJ2-4,TRBV13,few,TRBD1,CASSDRDRGRGAKNIQYF,TGTGCCAGCAGCGACCGGGACAGGGGACGTGGAGCCAAAAACATTCAGTACTTC